The clone carrying this T cell receptor (beta chain) was seen more than once but under ten times. The antigen remains unidentified. The entry originates in a study of beta chain features in type 1 diabetes. Notes on the study in general: Within each of all four CD4+ subsets, Type 1 diabetes patients had TCRB CDR3s that were moderately but significantly shorter. A pattern of fewer insertions and more deletions at VDJ junctions was seen in type 1 diabetes patients.

Reverse transcribing all isolated RNA meant expressed TCRB transcripts were sequenced. Libraries were prepared by immunoSEQ multiplex PCR; TCRdb keeps only in-frame clonotypes and omits some of them. In the table there are roughly 400,000 clones, about 15% of which are singletons. The sequenced sample was naive CD4+ T cells from blood. The clonotype comes from a woman aged 18-30 years in good health.

CDR3 nucleotides: TGTGCCAGCAGCGAACCCGGGTTAGCCAAAAACATTCAGTACTTC. This sequence encodes CASSEPGLAKNIQYF. V gene TRBV9 combines with J gene TRBJ2-4; no definite D call. Between the trimmed V and J ends, which lost 3 bases and 0 bases, there was a span of 10 bases. The CDR3 spans 15 residues. In germline, CDR1 is SGDLS, CDR2 YYNGEE.